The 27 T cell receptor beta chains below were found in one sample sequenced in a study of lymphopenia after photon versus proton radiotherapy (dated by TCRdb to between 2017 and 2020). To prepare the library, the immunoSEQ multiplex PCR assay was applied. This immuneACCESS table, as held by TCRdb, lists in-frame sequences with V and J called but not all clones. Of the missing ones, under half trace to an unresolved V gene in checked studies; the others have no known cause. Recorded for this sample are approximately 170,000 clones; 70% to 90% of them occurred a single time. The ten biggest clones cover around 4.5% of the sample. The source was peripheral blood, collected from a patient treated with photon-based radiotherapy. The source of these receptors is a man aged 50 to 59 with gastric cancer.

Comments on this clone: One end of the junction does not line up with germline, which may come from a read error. CDR3: CASSLYQGSGTNVLTF. The CDR3 DNA is TGTGCCAGCAGCTTATACCAAGGCTCTGGGACCAACGTCCTGACTTTC. The chain combines TRBV7-8 with TRBJ2-6; no clear D. Per germline, CDR1 SGHVS and CDR2 FQNEAQ. This CDR3 is built from 16 residues.

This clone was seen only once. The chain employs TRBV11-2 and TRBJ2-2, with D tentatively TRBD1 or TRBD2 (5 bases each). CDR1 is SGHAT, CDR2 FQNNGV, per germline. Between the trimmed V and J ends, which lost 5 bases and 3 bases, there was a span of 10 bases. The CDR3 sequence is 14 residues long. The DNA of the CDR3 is TGTGCCAGCAGCCTGGGACGCGACACCGGGGAGCTGTTTTTT. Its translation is CASSLGRDTGELFF.

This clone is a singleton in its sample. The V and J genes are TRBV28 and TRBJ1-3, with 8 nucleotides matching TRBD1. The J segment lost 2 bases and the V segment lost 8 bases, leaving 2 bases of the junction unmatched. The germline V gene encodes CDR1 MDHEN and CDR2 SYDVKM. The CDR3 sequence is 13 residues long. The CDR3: CASRRGPGNTIYF. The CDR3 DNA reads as TGTGCCAGCCGCAGGGGGCCTGGAAACACCATATATTTT. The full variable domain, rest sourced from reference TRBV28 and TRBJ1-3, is DVKVTQSSRYLVKRTGEKVFLECVQDMDHENMFWYRQDPGLGLRLIYFSYDVKMKEKGDIPEGYSVSREKKERFSLILESASTNQTSMYLCASRRGPGNTIYFGEGSWLTVV.

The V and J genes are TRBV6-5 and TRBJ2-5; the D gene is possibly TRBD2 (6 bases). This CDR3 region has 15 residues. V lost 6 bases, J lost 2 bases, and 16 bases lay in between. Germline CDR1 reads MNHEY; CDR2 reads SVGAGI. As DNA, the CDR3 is TGTGCCAGCAGCTACGGGAGTGCGGCGCAAGAGACCCAGTACTTC. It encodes CASSYGSAAQETQYF.

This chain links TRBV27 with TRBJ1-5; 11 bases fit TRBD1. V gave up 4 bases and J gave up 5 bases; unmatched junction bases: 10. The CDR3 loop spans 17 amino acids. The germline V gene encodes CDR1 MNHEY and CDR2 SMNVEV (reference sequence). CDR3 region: CASSSLGTGGPDQPQHF. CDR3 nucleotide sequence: TGTGCCAGCAGTTCCCTCGGGACAGGGGGACCCGATCAGCCCCAGCATTTT.

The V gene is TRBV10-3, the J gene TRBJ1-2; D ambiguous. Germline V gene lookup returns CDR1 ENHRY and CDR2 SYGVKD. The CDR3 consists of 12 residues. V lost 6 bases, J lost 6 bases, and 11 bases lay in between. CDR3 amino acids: CAIRRLGDGYTF. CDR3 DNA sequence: TGTGCCATCAGACGACTGGGAGATGGCTACACCTTC.

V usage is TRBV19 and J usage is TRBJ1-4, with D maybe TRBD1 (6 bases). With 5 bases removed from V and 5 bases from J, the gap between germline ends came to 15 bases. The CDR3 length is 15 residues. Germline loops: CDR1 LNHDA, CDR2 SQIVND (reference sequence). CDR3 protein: CASSPERTENEKLFF. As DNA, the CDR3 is TGTGCCAGTAGTCCGGAACGGACAGAAAATGAAAAACTGTTTTTT.

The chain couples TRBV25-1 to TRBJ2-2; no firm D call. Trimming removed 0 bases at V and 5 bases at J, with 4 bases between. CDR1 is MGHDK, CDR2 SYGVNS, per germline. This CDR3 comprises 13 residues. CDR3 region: CASSEYRTGELFF. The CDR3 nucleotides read TGTGCCAGCAGTGAATACAGGACCGGGGAGCTGTTTTTT.

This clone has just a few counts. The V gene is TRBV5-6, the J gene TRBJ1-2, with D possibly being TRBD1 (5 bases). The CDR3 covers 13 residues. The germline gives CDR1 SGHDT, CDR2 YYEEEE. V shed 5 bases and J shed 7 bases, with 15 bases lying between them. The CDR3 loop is CASSTGFRGGYTF. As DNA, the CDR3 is TGTGCCAGCAGTACAGGTTTTAGAGGTGGCTACACCTTC.

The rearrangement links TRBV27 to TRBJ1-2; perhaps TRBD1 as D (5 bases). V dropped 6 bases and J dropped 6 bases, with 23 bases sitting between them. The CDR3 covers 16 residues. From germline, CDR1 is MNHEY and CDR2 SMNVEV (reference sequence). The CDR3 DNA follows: TGTGCCAGCAGGTCTCTCTCAGGCCAGGGAAGTAATGGCTACACCTTC. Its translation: CASRSLSGQGSNGYTF.

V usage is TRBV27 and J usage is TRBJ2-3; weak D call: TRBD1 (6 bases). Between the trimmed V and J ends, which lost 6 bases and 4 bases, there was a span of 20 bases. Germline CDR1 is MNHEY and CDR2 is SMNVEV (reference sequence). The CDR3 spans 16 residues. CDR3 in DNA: TGTGCCAGCAGACCCTCAGGGGCGGACGTTGCAGATACGCAGTATTTT. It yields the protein CASRPSGADVADTQYF.

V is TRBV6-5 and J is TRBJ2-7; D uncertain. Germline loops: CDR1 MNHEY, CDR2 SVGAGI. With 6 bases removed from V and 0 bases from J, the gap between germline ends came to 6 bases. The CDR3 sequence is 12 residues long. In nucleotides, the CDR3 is TGTGCCAGCAGGGGGTTCTCCTACGAGCAGTACTTC. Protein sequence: CASRGFSYEQYF.

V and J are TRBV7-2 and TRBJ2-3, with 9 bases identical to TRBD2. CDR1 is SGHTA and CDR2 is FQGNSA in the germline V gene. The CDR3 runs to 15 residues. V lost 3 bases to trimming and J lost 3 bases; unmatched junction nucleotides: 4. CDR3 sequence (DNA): TGTGCCAGCAGCTTTGCCCTAGCGGGAACAGATACGCAGTATTTT. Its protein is CASSFALAGTDTQYF.

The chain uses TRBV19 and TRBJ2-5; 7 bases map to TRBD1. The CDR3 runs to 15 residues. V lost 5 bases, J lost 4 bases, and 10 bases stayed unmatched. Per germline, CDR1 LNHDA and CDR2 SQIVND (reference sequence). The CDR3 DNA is TGTGCCAGTAGTCCCGGATTGACAGGGTTAGAGACCCAGTACTTC. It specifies CASSPGLTGLETQYF.

CDR3 coding DNA: TGTGCCAGCAGTGAGGGATCTATGAACACTGAAGCTTTCTTT. Translating it yields CASSEGSMNTEAFF. The chain couples TRBV6-4 to TRBJ1-1; D not certain. This CDR3 has 14 amino acids. Germline V gives CDR1 MRHNA, CDR2 SNTAGT. V dropped 3 bases and J dropped 0 bases, with 8 bases sitting between them.

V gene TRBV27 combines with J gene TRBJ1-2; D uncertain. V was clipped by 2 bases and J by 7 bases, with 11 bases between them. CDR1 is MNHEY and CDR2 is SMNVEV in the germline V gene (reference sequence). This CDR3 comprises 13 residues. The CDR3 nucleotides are TGTGCCAGCAGTTTAGTAGCAGGCAGTGGCTACACCTTC. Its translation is CASSLVAGSGYTF.

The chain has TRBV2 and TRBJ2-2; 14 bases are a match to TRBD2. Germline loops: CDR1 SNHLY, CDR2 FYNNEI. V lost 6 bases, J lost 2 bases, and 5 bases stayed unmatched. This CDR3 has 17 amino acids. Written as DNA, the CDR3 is TGTGCCAGCAGCCCCGGACTAGCGGGAGGAAACACCGGGGAGCTGTTTTTT. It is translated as CASSPGLAGGNTGELFF.

The CDR3 loop reads CASSQFGTSGTDTQYF. In DNA, the CDR3 is TGTGCCAGCAGTCAGTTCGGGACTAGCGGGACAGATACGCAGTATTTT. V usage is TRBV27 and J usage is TRBJ2-3, with TRBD2 identical over 12 bases. The CDR3 totals 16 residues. The germline CDR1 and CDR2 sequences are MNHEY and SMNVEV (reference sequence). The V segment lost 5 bases and the J segment 3 bases; nucleotides outside the gene matches: 6.

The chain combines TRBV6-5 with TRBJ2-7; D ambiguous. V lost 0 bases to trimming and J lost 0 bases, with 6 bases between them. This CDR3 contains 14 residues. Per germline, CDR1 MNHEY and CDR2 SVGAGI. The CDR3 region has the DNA TGTGCCAGCAGTTACTCGTACGACTCCTACGAGCAGTACTTC. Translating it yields CASSYSYDSYEQYF.

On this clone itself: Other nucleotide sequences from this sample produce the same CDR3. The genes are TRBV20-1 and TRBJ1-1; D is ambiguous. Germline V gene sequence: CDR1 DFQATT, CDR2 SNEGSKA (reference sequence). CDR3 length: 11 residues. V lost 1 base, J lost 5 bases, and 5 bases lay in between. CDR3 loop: CSARGGTEAFF. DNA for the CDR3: TGCAGTGCTAGAGGAGGGACTGAAGCTTTCTTT.

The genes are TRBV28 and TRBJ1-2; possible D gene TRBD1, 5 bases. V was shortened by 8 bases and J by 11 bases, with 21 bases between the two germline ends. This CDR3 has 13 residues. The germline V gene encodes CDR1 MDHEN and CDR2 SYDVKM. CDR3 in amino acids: CASQSRIRVGYTF. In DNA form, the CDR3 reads TGTGCCAGCCAAAGCCGAATCAGGGTTGGGTACACCTTC.

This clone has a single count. CDR3 sequence (DNA): TGCGCCAGCAGCTTGTCCGGGACAGCCACCTACGAGCAGTACTTC. It specifies CASSLSGTATYEQYF. The chain uses TRBV5-1 and TRBJ2-7; TRBD1 matches 7 bases. The V and J ends lost 1 base and 2 bases, in that order; junction bases with no gene match: 6. The CDR3 runs 15 residues. Germline CDR1 SGHRS, CDR2 YFSETQ.

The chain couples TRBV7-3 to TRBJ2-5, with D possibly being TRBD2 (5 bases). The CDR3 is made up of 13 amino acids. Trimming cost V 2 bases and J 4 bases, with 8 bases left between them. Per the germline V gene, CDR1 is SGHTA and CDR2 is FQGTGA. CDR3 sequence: CASSLGRGETQYF. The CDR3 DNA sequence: TGTGCCAGCAGCTTAGGACGGGGAGAGACCCAGTACTTC. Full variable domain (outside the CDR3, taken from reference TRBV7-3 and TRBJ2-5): GAGVSQTPSNKVTEKGKYVELRCDPISGHTALYWYRQSLGQGPEFLIYFQGTGAADDSGLPNDRFFAVRPEGSVSTLKIQRTERGDSAVYLCASSLGRGETQYFGPGTRLLVL.

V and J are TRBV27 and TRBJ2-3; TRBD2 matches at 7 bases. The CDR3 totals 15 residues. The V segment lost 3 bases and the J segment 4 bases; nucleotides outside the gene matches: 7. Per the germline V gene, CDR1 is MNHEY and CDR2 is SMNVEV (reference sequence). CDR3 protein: CASSLGGRVADTQYF. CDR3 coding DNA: TGTGCCAGCAGTTTGGGAGGGAGGGTCGCAGATACGCAGTATTTT.

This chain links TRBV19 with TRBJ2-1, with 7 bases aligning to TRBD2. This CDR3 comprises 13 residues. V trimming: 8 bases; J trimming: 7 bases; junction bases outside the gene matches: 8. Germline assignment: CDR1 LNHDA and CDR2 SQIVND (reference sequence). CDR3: CASQAGWGNEQFF. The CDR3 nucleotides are TGTGCCAGTCAAGCGGGATGGGGTAATGAGCAGTTCTTC.

The CDR3 DNA reads as TGTGCCAGTAGTATAGGACAGACAGATACGCAGTATTTT. Translation: CASSIGQTDTQYF. The chain is built from TRBV19 and TRBJ2-3, with D perhaps matching TRBD1 (5 bases). Trimming pared 1 base from V and 3 bases from J, leaving 5 bases between. Germline CDR1 is LNHDA and CDR2 is SQIVND (reference sequence). The CDR3 contains 13 residues.

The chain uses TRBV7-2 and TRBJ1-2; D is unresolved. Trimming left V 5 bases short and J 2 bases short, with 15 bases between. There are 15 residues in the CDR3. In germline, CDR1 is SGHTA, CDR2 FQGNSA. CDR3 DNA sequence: TGTGCCAGCAGCCACGATGTGGGTGTCAACTATGGCTACACCTTC. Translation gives CASSHDVGVNYGYTF.